This is a list of T cell receptor beta chains from one sample in a study of shared clonotypes between healthy human individuals. Sequencing used immunoSEQ multiplex PCR; TCRdb keeps in-frame clones, though not all of them. The table has 2 million to 2.5 million clones, 85% to 95% seen once; the top ten hold 0.37%. Sequencing was performed on naive CD4+ T cells from PBMCs. The receptors derive from a young man in good health. Some clones in this sample may be carry-over from other donors' samples. The CDR3 runs from the conserved cysteine through the conserved F or W. The D gene is left open where the match is weak. Rows give clone size only sometimes, using once, few, many, or a class for an expanded clone.

cdr3_nt cdr3_aa v_call d_call clone_size j_call
TGTGCCAGCACCCTCGCCGGACGAGGCTACACCTTC CASTLAGRGYTF TRBV28 . . TRBJ1-2
TGTGCCAGCAGCTTAAGGACAGGGGAGAACACTGAAGCTTTCTTT CASSLRTGENTEAFF TRBV11-2 TRBD1 . TRBJ1-1
TGCGCCAGCAGCCCTCGCCTACTAGCGGAGAGCTCCTACGAGCAGTACTTC CASSPRLLAESSYEQYF TRBV5-1 TRBD2 . TRBJ2-7
TGTGCCATCAAGCTGGGACAGGGGTTGAGCGGCTACACCTTC CAIKLGQGLSGYTF TRBV10-3 TRBD1 once TRBJ1-2
TGTGCCAGCACCCGGGCCACTAGCGGTTCCTACAATGAGCAGTTCTTC CASTRATSGSYNEQFF TRBV6-6 TRBD2 . TRBJ2-1
TGCGCCAGCAGCTTGGCCGGCCAGCCAACCTACGAGCAGTACTTC CASSLAGQPTYEQYF TRBV5-1 . . TRBJ2-7
TGTGCCAGCATGGTCAGCGGTAGTGAAAAACTGTTTTTT CASMVSGSEKLFF TRBV28 . . TRBJ1-4
TGTGCCAGCAGTTTAGCCGGTAGGAGCACTGAAGCTTTCTTT CASSLAGRSTEAFF TRBV28 . . TRBJ1-1
TGTGCCAGCAGTTTGGGAGGGGAAAAACTGTTTTTT CASSLGGEKLFF TRBV28 . few TRBJ1-4
TGTGCCAGCAGTTTTACAGGGGGCGGTGAAAAACTGTTTTTT CASSFTGGGEKLFF TRBV6-9 TRBD1 . TRBJ1-4
TGTGCCAGCAGAAAGGACAGGTTAAATCAGCCCCAGCATTTT CASRKDRLNQPQHF TRBV28 TRBD1 . TRBJ1-5
TGTGCCTGGAGGGTCTGGACTAGCGTCTGGTACGAGCAGTACTTC CAWRVWTSVWYEQYF TRBV30 TRBD2 . TRBJ2-7
TGTGCCAGCAGCAAGGGTAACAGGGCCGGAGAAGCTTTCTTT CASSKGNRAGEAFF TRBV28 . few TRBJ1-1
TGTGCCAGCTCACCAACTAATACGGGACAGGGGTTTGGCTACACCTTC CASSPTNTGQGFGYTF TRBV18 TRBD1 . TRBJ1-2
TGTGCCAGCAGCGTAAACGGCCAGGCCACCTATGGCTACACCTTC CASSVNGQATYGYTF TRBV9 . . TRBJ1-2
TGTGCCAGCAGCTTATCAGGGAGGACTGAAGCTTTCTTT CASSLSGRTEAFF TRBV7-3 . . TRBJ1-1
TGCGCCAGCAGCCCAACCCATCCGACCGAAAAACTGTTTTTT CASSPTHPTEKLFF TRBV5-1 . once TRBJ1-4
TGTGCCAGCAGCAAACAGGGGTGGGACAAAAACATTCAGTACTTC CASSKQGWDKNIQYF TRBV6-6 TRBD1 . TRBJ2-4
TGTGCCAGCAGCTCGCGGACAGGGCAAAACGAGCAGTACTTC CASSSRTGQNEQYF TRBV7-8 TRBD1 . TRBJ2-7
TGTGCCAGCAGCGCAAGACAGGGGGCGCGGGGCACAGATACGCAGTATTTT CASSARQGARGTDTQYF TRBV7-6 TRBD1 . TRBJ2-3
TGTGCCAGCGGACGGACAGGTCGTTACACCGGGGAGCTGTTTTTT CASGRTGRYTGELFF TRBV27 TRBD1 once TRBJ2-2
TGCGCCAGCAGCTTGAGCCAGGGGAACTACGGCTACACCTTC CASSLSQGNYGYTF TRBV5-1 . . TRBJ1-2
TGTGCCAGCAGCTTAGCGGCAGGGCCGGCCTACGAGCAGTACTTC CASSLAAGPAYEQYF TRBV7-2 . . TRBJ2-7
TGTGCCAGCAGCTCGGGACTAGCGGGTAACAATGAGCAGTTCTTC CASSSGLAGNNEQFF TRBV7-7 TRBD2 . TRBJ2-1
TGTGCCAGCAGTGGATCGGGTGGCGGGAGCTACGAGCAGTACTTC CASSGSGGGSYEQYF TRBV2 TRBD2 . TRBJ2-7
TGTGCCAGCTCACCATCCCGGGACAGGGAGAGGTGGCCCTACGAGCAGTACTTC CASSPSRDRERWPYEQYF TRBV18 TRBD1 . TRBJ2-7
TGCGCCAGCAGCTTGGAAGAAACGGGACAGGGTGTCGATGAGCAGTTCTTC CASSLEETGQGVDEQFF TRBV5-1 TRBD1 . TRBJ2-1
TGTGCCAGCAGCCCTACAACAGGGACGGGGGGGACCCAGTACTTC CASSPTTGTGGTQYF TRBV7-2 . . TRBJ2-5
TGTGCCAGCAGACTACAGGGGAGTCGATTCACAGATACGCAGTATTTT CASRLQGSRFTDTQYF TRBV28 TRBD1 . TRBJ2-3
TGTGCCAGCAGCGATGGTTACAGGAAGACCCAGTACTTC CASSDGYRKTQYF TRBV9 . . TRBJ2-5
TGTGCCAGCAAGTTTCGCGGCGACAATCAGCCCCAGCATTTT CASKFRGDNQPQHF TRBV6-1 . . TRBJ1-5
TGTGCCAGCAGCCGCACGGTAGGGACCTACGAGCAGTACTTC CASSRTVGTYEQYF TRBV14 . . TRBJ2-7
TGTGCCAGCAGTTTTATTGACGGGGAGCTGTTTTTT CASSFIDGELFF TRBV27 . . TRBJ2-2
TGTGCCAGCAGTGCGGAACAGAACACTGAAGCTTTCTTT CASSAEQNTEAFF TRBV2 . . TRBJ1-1
TGTGCCACCAGTAAAATCGGACCTTACGAGCAGTACTTC CATSKIGPYEQYF TRBV15 . . TRBJ2-7
TGCGCCACCTCAGGACCCACAGATACGCAGTATTTT CATSGPTDTQYF TRBV5-1 . . TRBJ2-3
TGTGCTAGTGGCCGAGAACCGGGAGTTGAGCAGTTCTTC CASGREPGVEQFF TRBV12-5 . . TRBJ2-1
TGCGCCAGCAGCCAAGTCCGGGACTATGGCTACACCTTC CASSQVRDYGYTF TRBV4-3 . . TRBJ1-2
TGCGCCAGCAGCTTGGTGGGGGTTAGCTCCTACGAGCAGTACTTC CASSLVGVSSYEQYF TRBV5-1 . . TRBJ2-7
TGCGCCAGCAGCGGGACTAGGGAGTTTTCGACGCAGTATTTT CASSGTREFSTQYF TRBV10-2 TRBD2 . TRBJ2-3